Listed below are T cell receptor beta chains from one sample, sequenced in a study of blood T cells in healthy people across ages. TCRdb processed the 5' RACE reads anew with MiXCR; each CDR3 protein has one entry. There are 2 million or so distinct CDR3 sequences in the sample; 49% occur only once, and approximately 2.1% lies in the top ten. Sequenced input: blood. The receptors originated from a woman between 35 and 50 years old in good health. Both conserved end residues are part of each CDR3. Each record gives: J gene, V gene, D gene, clone size, CDR3 protein, CDR3 DNA. The D gene is left open where the match is weak. The size entry is marked missing in some rows and otherwise reads once, few, many or a size class.

TRBJ2-5	TRBV20-1	-	-	CSARADYKETQYF	TGCAGTGCCAGGGCGGACTACAAGGAGACCCAGTACTTC
TRBJ2-5	TRBV18	-	-	CASSPLREETQYF	TGTGCCAGCAGTCCCCTCAGGGAAGAGACCCAGTACTTC
TRBJ2-3	TRBV12-3/TRBV12-4	-	-	CASSLRGEDTQYF	TGCGCCAGCAGCTTGAGGGGAGAAGATACGCAGTATTTT
TRBJ2-2	TRBV29-1	TRBD1	-	CGVGQGMNTGELFF	TGCGGCGTCGGACAGGGCATGAACACCGGGGAGCTGTTTTTT
TRBJ2-1	TRBV20-1	-	-	CSAPNVLGWGKDNEQFF	TGCAGTGCCCCTAACGTCTTGGGATGGGGGAAAGACAATGAGCAGTTCTTC
TRBJ1-2	TRBV27	-	few	CASSLSGGSYGYTF	TGTGCCAGCAGTTTATCAGGGGGGTCATATGGCTACACCTTC
TRBJ1-2	TRBV18	TRBD1	-	CASSLDRGSHYGYTF	TGTGCCAGCTCGCTTGACAGGGGGTCTCACTATGGCTACACCTTC
TRBJ1-1	TRBV16	-	-	CASSSPLGHRNTEAFF	TGTGCCAGCAGCTCGCCGCTAGGGCATAGGAACACTGAAGCTTTCTTT
TRBJ2-7	TRBV25-1	TRBD1	-	CASSDPKTGFPYEQYF	TGTGCCAGCAGTGACCCAAAGACAGGGTTCCCCTACGAGCAGTACTTC
TRBJ2-7	TRBV12-3/TRBV12-4	TRBD2	few	CASRSPGGRFHEQYF	TGTGCCAGCAGGAGTCCGGGGGGACGGTTCCACGAGCAGTACTTC
TRBJ2-1	TRBV19	-	-	CASSIATEHEQFF	TGTGCCAGTAGTATAGCGACGGAGCATGAGCAGTTCTTC
TRBJ2-3	TRBV5-6	TRBD2	-	CASRKPGGPDTDTQYF	TGTGCCAGCAGGAAACCGGGGGGGCCCGACACAGATACGCAGTATTTT
TRBJ2-1	TRBV7-2	-	-	CASSLSVAVNEQFF	TGTGCCAGCAGCTTAAGCGTCGCGGTCAATGAGCAGTTCTTC
TRBJ2-1	TRBV20-1	TRBD1	-	CSASWTGNINEQFF	TGCAGTGCATCTTGGACAGGGAATATCAATGAGCAGTTCTTC
TRBJ2-7	TRBV24-1	TRBD1	-	CATSMPGTGRDEQYF	TGTGCCACCTCCATGCCCGGGACAGGGCGGGATGAGCAGTACTTC
TRBJ1-2	TRBV9	-	few	CASSAQGNGYTF	TGTGCCAGCAGCGCGCAGGGAAACGGCTACACCTTC
TRBJ2-3	TRBV28	-	-	CASTRFRDTQYF	TGTGCCAGCACACGGTTTCGGGATACGCAGTATTTT
TRBJ2-3	TRBV6-1	-	-	CASRDRTDTDTQYF	TGTGCCAGCAGGGATAGGACAGATACAGATACGCAGTATTTT
TRBJ2-3	TRBV20-1	TRBD2	-	CSARAPGGGLDTQYF	TGCAGTGCTAGGGCCCCAGGCGGGGGGTTAGATACGCAGTATTTT
TRBJ2-7	TRBV29-1	-	-	CSGKQGNEQYF	TGCAGCGGAAAACAGGGAAACGAGCAGTACTTC
TRBJ1-6	TRBV6-4	-	-	CASSDSNSNSPLHF	TGTGCCAGCAGTGACTCGAATAGCAATTCACCCCTCCACTTT
TRBJ1-2	TRBV10-3	-	few	CAISESGGLVYGYTF	TGTGCCATCAGTGAGTCAGGGGGTCTGGTCTATGGCTACACCTTC
TRBJ2-5	TRBV20-1	-	-	CSAIPGGGGGGVETQYF	TGCAGTGCTATACCCGGCGGAGGGGGGGGAGGGGTTGAGACCCAGTACTTC
TRBJ2-7	TRBV5-1	-	few	CASSLEPRGGISYEQYF	TGCGCCAGCAGCCTTGAACCCAGGGGCGGAATCTCCTACGAGCAGTACTTC
TRBJ2-7	TRBV20-1	-	once	CSAEYRAGSYEQYF	TGCAGTGCTGAGTATAGGGCGGGTTCCTACGAGCAGTACTTC
TRBJ2-3	TRBV28	TRBD1	few	CASSSIPGQEADTQYF	TGTGCCAGCAGTTCTATTCCGGGACAGGAGGCAGATACGCAGTATTTT
TRBJ1-1	TRBV21-1	-	-	CASSKTKGHTEAFF	TGTGCCAGCAGCAAAACAAAGGGGCACACTGAAGCTTTCTTT
TRBJ2-7	TRBV20-1	TRBD2	-	CSARAPGGSRYEQYF	TGCAGTGCTAGGGCCCCGGGGGGATCCCGTTACGAGCAGTACTTC
TRBJ2-3	TRBV14	-	-	CASSQDTPANTDTQYF	TGTGCCAGCAGCCAAGATACCCCGGCTAACACAGATACGCAGTATTTT
TRBJ1-6	TRBV7-9	-	-	CASSLGGEGTSPLHF	TGTGCCAGCAGCTTAGGGGGGGAAGGCACCTCACCCCTCCACTTT
TRBJ2-6	TRBV20-1	TRBD2	-	CSVRAGVITGANVLTF	TGCAGTGTTAGAGCGGGGGTAATCACTGGGGCCAACGTCCTGACTTTC